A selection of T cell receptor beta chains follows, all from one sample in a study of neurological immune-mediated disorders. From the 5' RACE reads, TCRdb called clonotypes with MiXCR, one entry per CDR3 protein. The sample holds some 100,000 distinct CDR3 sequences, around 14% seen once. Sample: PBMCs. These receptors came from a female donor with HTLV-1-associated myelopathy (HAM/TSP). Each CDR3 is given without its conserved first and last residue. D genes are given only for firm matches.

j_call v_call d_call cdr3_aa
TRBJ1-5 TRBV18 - ASSDGQCWGQPQH
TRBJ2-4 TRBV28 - ASRGQELAKNIQY
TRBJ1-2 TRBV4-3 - TSSPPGTNTFWGYT
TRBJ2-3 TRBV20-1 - SARVVSTDTQY
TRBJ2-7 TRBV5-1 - ASSPGFAHEQY
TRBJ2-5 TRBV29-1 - SVVRGVLRRETQY
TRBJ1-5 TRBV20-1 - SAPGRGSNQPQH
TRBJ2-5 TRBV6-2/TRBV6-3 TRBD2 ASSYSKLRGGLETQY
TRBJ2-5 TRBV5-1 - ASSPDPGETQY
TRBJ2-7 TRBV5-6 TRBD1 ASSLVGTASYEQY
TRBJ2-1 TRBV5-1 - ASSLFLAKQQF
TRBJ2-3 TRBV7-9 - ASSLQGQADTQY
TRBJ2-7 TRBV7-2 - ASSLGGMVYEQY
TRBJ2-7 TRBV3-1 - ASSLSWYEQY
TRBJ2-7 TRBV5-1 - ASSLGQESSYEQY
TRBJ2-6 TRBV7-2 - ASSLERRHLPSGANVLT
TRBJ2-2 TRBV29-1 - SVEYLPNTGELI
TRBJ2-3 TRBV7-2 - ASSFWSSTDTQY
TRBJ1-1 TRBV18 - ASSPLEGVNTEAF
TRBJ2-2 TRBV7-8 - VSRQNTGELF
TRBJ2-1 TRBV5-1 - ASSLIGSSYNEQF
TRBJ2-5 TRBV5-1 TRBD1 ASSIRPGTDQETQY
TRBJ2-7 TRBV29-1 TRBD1 SATGNSYEQY
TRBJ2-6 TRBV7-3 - ASSFGWPTGANVLT
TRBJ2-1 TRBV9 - ASSVEGAPSYNEQF
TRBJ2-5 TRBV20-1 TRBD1 SATYNDRGGRETQY